This T cell receptor beta chain was sequenced in a study of response to subunit inactivated influenza vaccine. Only a few counts were recorded for this clonotype. Its target is not known. TCRdb processed the RT-PCR reads anew with MiXCR; each CDR3 protein has one entry. This table holds some 500,000 distinct CDR3 sequences, about 15% found once. Study-wide results and caveats: Seasonal influenza vaccination, on each occasion, was suggested by the authors to recruit few new T cells.

The CDR3 loop spans 18 amino acids. In germline, CDR1 is KGHDR, CDR2 SFDVKD. Trimming cost V 4 bases and J 3 bases; bases outside gene matches: 14. The rearrangement uses TRBV24-1 and TRBJ1-1, with 9 bases matching TRBD1. Sequencing used CD4+ T cells sorted from PBMCs, obtained roughly 24 months after vaccination. The TCR originated in a man in his fifties or sixties who received an inactivated influenza vaccine. CDR3 amino acids: CATSDPGQGHPSDTEAFF. The DNA for the CDR3 is TGTGCCACCAGTGACCCGGGACAGGGCCATCCGTCAGACACTGAAGCTTTCTTT.